These 29 T cell receptor beta chains were sequenced from one sample in a study of cytomegalovirus exposure and HLA in healthy donors. PCR used 60 Vbeta primers and 13 Jbeta primers. TCRdb keeps only in-frame clones here, not all; method: immunoSEQ multiplex PCR. This table holds about 190,000 clones, under 85% found once. The sequenced material came from PBMCs. The receptor set was obtained from a man aged 45-60 years in good health and CMV-seronegative.

The chain combines TRBV19 with TRBJ2-6; D gene unclear. Trimming cost V 1 base and J 0 bases, with 7 bases left between them. Per the germline V gene, CDR1 is LNHDA and CDR2 is SQIVND (reference sequence). This CDR3 comprises 16 residues. The CDR3 protein is CASSIGQTSGANVLTF. The CDR3, as DNA: TGTGCCAGTAGTATAGGACAAACCTCTGGGGCCAACGTCCTGACTTTC.

The genes are TRBV5-5 and TRBJ1-1; 12 bases line up with TRBD1. Looked up from germline, CDR1 is SGHKS and CDR2 is YYEKEE (reference sequence). The J segment lost 1 base and the V segment lost 2 bases, leaving 12 bases of the junction unmatched. The CDR3 has 19 amino acids. CDR3 DNA sequence: TGTGCCAGCAGCTTTTCGTTCGCGGGACAGGGGGCTTCGAACACTGAAGCTTTCTTT. This sequence encodes CASSFSFAGQGASNTEAFF.

The chain is built from TRBV7-2 and TRBJ2-7, with 11 bases identical to TRBD1. Trimming at V came to 5 bases and at J to 5 bases, leaving 8 bases not matched to a gene. The CDR3 has 15 residues. The germline V gene encodes CDR1 SGHTA and CDR2 FQGNSA. CDR3 in DNA: TGTGCCAGCAGCGGAACCCGGACAGGGGGCAACGAGCAGTACTTC. This encodes CASSGTRTGGNEQYF. Full variable domain (remainder filled in from reference TRBV7-2 and TRBJ2-7): GAGVSQSPSNKVTEKGKDVELRCDPISGHTALYWYRQSLGQGLEFLIYFQGNSAPDKSGLPSDRFSAERTGGSVSTLTIQRTQQEDSAVYLCASSGTRTGGNEQYFGPGTRLTVT.

V gene TRBV28 combines with J gene TRBJ1-1; TRBD1 might be the D (6 bases). Germline CDR1 MDHEN, CDR2 SYDVKM. V lost 9 bases, J lost 0 bases, and 11 bases lay in between. CDR3 length equals 13 residues. The CDR3 spells CASNRVMNTEAFF. CDR3 sequence (DNA): TGTGCCAGTAACAGGGTCATGAACACTGAAGCTTTCTTT.

V and J are TRBV7-9 and TRBJ1-2; D is ambiguous. CDR1 is SEHNR, CDR2 FQNEAQ, per germline (reference sequence). The CDR3 runs to 16 residues. With 2 bases removed from V and 4 bases from J, the gap between germline ends came to 17 bases. The CDR3 DNA reads TGTGCCAGCAGCTTAAGCCAGGCAGCCCCCACCTATGGCTACACCTTC. Translation gives CASSLSQAAPTYGYTF.

The J gene is TRBJ1-1, the V gene TRBV2; D ambiguous. This CDR3 spans 11 amino acids. V was cut by 8 bases and J by 6 bases, with 10 bases left in between. Per the germline V gene, CDR1 is SNHLY and CDR2 is FYNNEI. CDR3 amino acids: CASSFEAEAFF. The DNA for the CDR3 is TGTGCCAGCTCCTTTGAGGCTGAAGCTTTCTTT. The full variable domain, rest sourced from reference TRBV2 and TRBJ1-1, is EPEVTQTPSHQVTQMGQEVILRCVPISNHLYFYWYRQILGQKVEFLVSFYNNEISEKSEIFDDQFSVERPDGSNFTLKIRSTKLEDSAMYFCASSFEAEAFFGQGTRLTVV.

This chain joins TRBV2 and TRBJ1-2; D may be TRBD1 (6 bases). The germline V gene encodes CDR1 SNHLY and CDR2 FYNNEI. The CDR3 totals 15 residues. Trimming pared 2 bases from V and 2 bases from J, leaving 12 bases between. The DNA of the CDR3 is TGTGCCAGCAGTGAAAGGGGGGGAATAAACTATGGCTACACCTTC. Residues: CASSERGGINYGYTF.

This chain uses TRBV18 with TRBJ1-1; TRBD1 agrees at 8 bases. Germline V gene data show CDR1 as KGHSH and CDR2 as LQKENI. This CDR3 spans 14 amino acids. V shed 6 bases and J 1 base; nucleotides not matched to a gene: 4. The CDR3 DNA reads TGTGCCAGCTCTCGACAGGGGTGGAACACTGAAGCTTTCTTT. This sequence encodes CASSRQGWNTEAFF.

This clone came up once. The CDR3 DNA reads as TGTGCCAGCAGCCCGCGGGGGGGCGAGGGCGAATACTTC. Translation: CASSPRGGEGEYF. This chain joins TRBV7-9 and TRBJ2-7; 9 bases align to TRBD2. V lost 5 bases and J lost 13; bases outside the gene matches: 12. Germline CDR1 reads SEHNR; CDR2 reads FQNEAQ (reference sequence). This CDR3 is 13 amino acids long.

The V and J genes are TRBV18 and TRBJ1-3, with D uncertain. Trimming shortened V by 1 base and J by 4 bases, and 11 bases separated the two germline ends. Germline CDR1 is KGHSH and CDR2 is LQKENI. CDR3 length: 15 residues. This CDR3 is CASSPLVESGNTIYF. In nucleotides, the CDR3 is TGTGCCAGCTCACCACTCGTGGAGTCCGGAAACACCATATATTTT.

Details on this clone: Other DNA sequences from this sample encode an identical CDR3 as well. This chain connects TRBV5-1 to TRBJ1-5; a possible D gene is TRBD1 (5 bases). Trimming took 2 bases from V and 6 from J, leaving 12 bases between them. The CDR3 is made up of 14 amino acids. CDR1 is SGHRS and CDR2 is YFSETQ in the germline V gene. The CDR3 protein is CASSFGGDGQPQHF. CDR3 in DNA: TGCGCCAGCAGCTTTGGGGGGGACGGTCAGCCCCAGCATTTT.

This clone came up a few times. The chain joins TRBV6-5 to TRBJ1-1; 12 bases are a match to TRBD1. CDR3 length: 15 residues. The junction had 7 bases not matched to a gene; V was cut back by 6 bases and J by 5 bases. Looked up from germline, CDR1 is MNHEY and CDR2 is SVGAGI. The CDR3 DNA is TGTGCCAGCAGGGGGACAGGGGGCGCGGGGACTGAAGCTTTCTTT. This sequence encodes CASRGTGGAGTEAFF.

The chain links TRBV30 to TRBJ1-1, with 11 positions matching TRBD1. CDR3 length equals 13 residues. V shed 2 bases, J shed 11 bases, and the junction held 7 bases outside the gene matches. The germline CDR1 and CDR2 sequences are GTSNPN and SVGIG (reference sequence). Here the CDR3 DNA reads TGTGCCTGGAGTCGGACAGGGGGCATACAGGCTTTCTTT. This sequence encodes CAWSRTGGIQAFF.

This clone was counted once. J is TRBJ2-5 and V is TRBV5-4; tentative D call: TRBD2 (7 bases). Germline CDR1 and CDR2: SGHNT and YYREEE (reference sequence). The CDR3 is made up of 17 amino acids. Trimming stripped 0 bases from V and 5 bases from J, with 20 bases between. CDR3 nucleotides: TGTGCCAGCAGCTTGGCCGTCGGGGCGGGGGCCGGGGAGACCCAGTACTTC. It encodes CASSLAVGAGAGETQYF.

The chain recombines TRBV7-6 with TRBJ2-1, with TRBD2 matching 14 bases. The CDR3 runs 18 residues. V shed 3 bases and J 6 bases; nucleotides not matched to a gene: 10. Per germline, CDR1 SGHVS and CDR2 FNYEAQ. In DNA, the CDR3 is TGTGCCAGCAGCTTCGGACTAGCGGGAGGACGTGGCAGCAATGAGCAGTTCTTC. Amino acid sequence: CASSFGLAGGRGSNEQFF.

The chain links TRBV18 to TRBJ2-6; D ambiguous. The CDR3 has 17 amino acids. Germline CDR1 reads KGHSH; CDR2 reads LQKENI. Deletions cut 5 bases from V and 0 bases from J, with 14 bases between. CDR3 in DNA: TGTGCCAGCTCAATCGATCGCCTAAACTCTGGGGCCAACGTCCTGACTTTC. It specifies CASSIDRLNSGANVLTF.

This clone was counted only a few times. The chain uses TRBV28 and TRBJ2-6, with TRBD1 matching over 8 bases. With 6 bases clipped from V and 0 bases from J, the junction kept 7 bases outside the gene matches. The CDR3 has 17 residues. Germline-derived CDR1 and CDR2 are MDHEN and SYDVKM. For the CDR3, the DNA is TGTGCCAGCAGGTCCGGGACAGGTGACTCTGGGGCCAACGTCCTGACTTTC. Encoded protein: CASRSGTGDSGANVLTF.

The gene calls are TRBV19 and TRBJ1-2, with TRBD1 identical over 8 bases. The CDR3 contains 12 residues. The V gene's germline CDR1 is LNHDA and CDR2 SQIVND (reference sequence). Unmatched junction bases numbered 4, after V lost 8 bases and J lost 5 bases. This CDR3 is CASWGTGYGYTF. For the CDR3, the DNA is TGTGCCAGTTGGGGGACAGGATATGGCTACACCTTC.

This chain uses TRBV6-1 with TRBJ2-1; 7 bases line up with TRBD1. The trim removed 7 bases at V and 1 base at J, leaving 4 bases unmatched. Germline V lookup: CDR1 MNHNS, CDR2 SASEGT. The CDR3 has 14 amino acids. The CDR3 DNA follows: TGTGCCAGCAACCGGGACAGATCCTACAATGAGCAGTTCTTC. Protein product: CASNRDRSYNEQFF.

The rearrangement joins TRBV6-6 to TRBJ2-7; no firm D call. The germline V and J ends were trimmed by 5 bases and 4 bases, with 3 bases remaining between them. The CDR3 runs to 10 residues. CDR1 MNHNY and CDR2 SVGAGI come from the germline V gene (reference sequence). This CDR3 reads CASSEYEQYF. Written as DNA, the CDR3 is TGTGCCAGCAGTGAGTACGAGCAGTACTTC.

The chain combines TRBV2 with TRBJ2-7, with 8 bases matching TRBD1. With 6 bases clipped from V and 2 bases from J, the junction kept 3 bases outside the gene matches. The CDR3 is 13 residues long. Germline CDR1 and CDR2: SNHLY and FYNNEI. Here the CDR3 reads CASSGQGTYEQYF. Written as DNA, the CDR3 is TGTGCCAGCAGCGGACAGGGAACCTACGAGCAGTACTTC.

This rearrangement joins TRBV4-2 to TRBJ1-2; D is perhaps TRBD1 (5 bases). The CDR3 totals 14 residues. The ends were cut back, 0 bases at V and 3 bases at J, with 8 bases in the middle. The germline V gene encodes CDR1 LGHNA and CDR2 YNFKEQ. CDR3 sequence (DNA): TGTGCCAGCAGCCAAGAAGGCAGGGACTATGGCTACACCTTC. This translates into CASSQEGRDYGYTF.

CDR3 sequence (DNA): TGTGCCAGCAGCTCCGCCGGGACTAGATCCTACAATGAGCAGTTCTTC. This translates into CASSSAGTRSYNEQFF. The genes are TRBV11-3 and TRBJ2-1; TRBD2 matches at 8 bases. Trimming removed 4 bases from V and 1 base from J; junction bases left unmatched: 6. This CDR3 has 16 amino acids. Germline loops: CDR1 SGHNT, CDR2 YENEEA.

The chain employs TRBV28 and TRBJ2-7, with 8 positions matching TRBD2. Germline V CDR1 and CDR2: MDHEN, SYDVKM. The V segment lost 6 bases and the J segment 8 bases; nucleotides outside the gene matches: 9. The CDR3 runs to 13 residues. CDR3 loop: CASRLVTSAKQYF. The CDR3 DNA reads as TGTGCCAGCAGGCTAGTGACTAGCGCCAAGCAGTACTTC.

The V call is TRBV5-4, the J call TRBJ1-4, with 7 bases aligning to TRBD1. Germline lookup yields CDR1 SGHNT and CDR2 YYREEE (reference sequence). V shed 4 bases and J 8 bases; nucleotides not matched to a gene: 11. The CDR3 loop spans 15 amino acids. CDR3 nucleotide sequence: TGTGCCAGCAGCAGAAGTACAGGGGTGGGGGAAAAACTGTTTTTT. This translates into CASSRSTGVGEKLFF.

Here the CDR3 reads CASSIGQGVETQYF. In nucleotides, the CDR3 is TGTGCCAGTAGTATAGGTCAGGGGGTGGAGACCCAGTACTTC. The V call is TRBV19, the J call TRBJ2-5; the match to TRBD1 covers 7 bases. The length of the CDR3 is 14 residues. CDR1 LNHDA and CDR2 SQIVND come from the germline V gene (reference sequence). The V segment lost 1 base and the J segment 5 bases; nucleotides outside the gene matches: 4.

The CDR3 coding sequence is TGTGCCAGCAGCGTTAGGGACAGGGGTACCACCGGGGAGCTGTTTTTT. Protein sequence: CASSVRDRGTTGELFF. The rearrangement uses TRBV9 and TRBJ2-2; 10 bases match TRBD1. The germline V gene has CDR1 SGDLS and CDR2 YYNGEE. The CDR3 is made up of 16 amino acids. V shed 2 bases, J shed 4 bases, and the junction held 5 bases outside the gene matches.

The chain recombines TRBV7-8 with TRBJ2-7; 8 nucleotides align to TRBD1. Germline V CDR1 and CDR2: SGHVS, FQNEAQ. V lost 1 base to trimming and J lost 2 bases; unmatched junction nucleotides: 4. The CDR3 covers 15 residues. In nucleotides, the CDR3 is TGTGCCAGCAGCTTAGTGGGGACAGGCCCCTACGAGCAGTACTTC. Protein product: CASSLVGTGPYEQYF.

The CDR3 spells CASRGTSGAGTQYF. The CDR3 DNA is TGTGCCAGCAGGGGGACTAGCGGGGCGGGGACCCAGTACTTC. The V call is TRBV2, the J call TRBJ2-5; 13 bases match TRBD2. The V and J ends lost 6 bases and 7 bases, in that order; junction bases with no gene match: 5. CDR1 SNHLY and CDR2 FYNNEI come from the germline V gene. The CDR3 is 14 amino acids.